This TCR beta chain was profiled in a study of blood T cell repertoires in COVID-19. V lost 6 bases to trimming and J lost 6 bases, with 12 bases between them. CDR1 is LGHNT and CDR2 is FRNRAP in the germline V gene. The CDR3 loop spans 12 amino acids. In the original processing: Scientists estimated how many nucleated cells there were by amplifying reference gene primers. TCRdb's copy holds only in-frame clones and misses some; the assay was immunoSEQ multiplex PCR. V and J calls plus clone size are reproduced from that table; the DNA served to infer D and trimming. Of some 150,000 clones listed, around 90% are singletons.

The sequence came from a woman between 50 and 59 years old with acute or convalescent COVID-19. Sequencing used peripheral blood. The chain employs TRBV12-5 and TRBJ2-7; tentatively, D is TRBD1 (6 bases). The CDR3 reads CASGYSRGEQYF. The CDR3 DNA follows: TGTGCTAGTGGCTATAGCAGGGGCGAGCAGTACTTC.